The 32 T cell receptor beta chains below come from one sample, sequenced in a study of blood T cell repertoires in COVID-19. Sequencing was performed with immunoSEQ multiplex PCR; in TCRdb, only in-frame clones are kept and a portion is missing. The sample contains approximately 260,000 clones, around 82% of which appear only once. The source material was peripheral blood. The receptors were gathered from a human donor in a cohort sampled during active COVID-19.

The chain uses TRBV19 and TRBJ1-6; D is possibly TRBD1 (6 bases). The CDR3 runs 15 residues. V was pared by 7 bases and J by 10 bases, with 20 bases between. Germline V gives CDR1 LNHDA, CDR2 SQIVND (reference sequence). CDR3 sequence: CASTRDRKELSPLHF. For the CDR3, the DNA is TGTGCCAGTACCCGTGACAGGAAGGAGTTGTCACCCCTCCACTTT.

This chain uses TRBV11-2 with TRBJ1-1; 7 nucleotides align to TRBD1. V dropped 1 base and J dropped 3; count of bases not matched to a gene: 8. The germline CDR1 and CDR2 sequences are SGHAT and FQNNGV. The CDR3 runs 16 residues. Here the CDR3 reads CASSLGRGRGYTEAFF. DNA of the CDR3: TGTGCCAGCAGCTTAGGAAGGGGGCGCGGGTACACTGAAGCTTTCTTT.

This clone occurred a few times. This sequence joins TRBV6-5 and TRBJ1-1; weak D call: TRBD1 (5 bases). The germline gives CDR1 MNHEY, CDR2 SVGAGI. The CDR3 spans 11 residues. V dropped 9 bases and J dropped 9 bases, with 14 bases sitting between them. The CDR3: CASYETEKAFF. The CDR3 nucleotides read TGTGCCAGTTACGAGACAGAAAAAGCTTTCTTT.

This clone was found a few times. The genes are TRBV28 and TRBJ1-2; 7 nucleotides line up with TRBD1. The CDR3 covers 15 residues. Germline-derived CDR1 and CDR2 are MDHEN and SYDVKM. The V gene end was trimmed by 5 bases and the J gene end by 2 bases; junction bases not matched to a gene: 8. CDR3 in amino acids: CASSTSGQMNYGYTF. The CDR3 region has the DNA TGTGCCAGCAGTACCTCGGGACAGATGAACTATGGCTACACCTTC.

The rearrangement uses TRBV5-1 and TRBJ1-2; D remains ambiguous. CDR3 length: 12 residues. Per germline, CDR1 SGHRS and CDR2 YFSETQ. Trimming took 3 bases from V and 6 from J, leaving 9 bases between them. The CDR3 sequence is CASSSDYDGYTF. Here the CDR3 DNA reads TGCGCCAGCAGCTCGGACTACGATGGCTACACCTTC.

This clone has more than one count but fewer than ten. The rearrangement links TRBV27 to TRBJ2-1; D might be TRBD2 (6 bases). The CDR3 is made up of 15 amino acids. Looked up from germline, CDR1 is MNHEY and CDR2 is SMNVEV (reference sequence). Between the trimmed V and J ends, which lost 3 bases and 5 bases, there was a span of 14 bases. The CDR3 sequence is CASSFGLAPNNEQFF. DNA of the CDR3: TGTGCCAGCAGTTTTGGGCTAGCGCCTAACAATGAGCAGTTCTTC.

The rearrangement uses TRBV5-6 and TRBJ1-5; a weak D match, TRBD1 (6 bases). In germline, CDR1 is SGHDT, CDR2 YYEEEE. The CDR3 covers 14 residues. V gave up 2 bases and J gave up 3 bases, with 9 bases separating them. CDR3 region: CASSLGQLNQPQHF. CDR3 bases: TGTGCCAGCAGCTTAGGACAGCTCAATCAGCCCCAGCATTTT.

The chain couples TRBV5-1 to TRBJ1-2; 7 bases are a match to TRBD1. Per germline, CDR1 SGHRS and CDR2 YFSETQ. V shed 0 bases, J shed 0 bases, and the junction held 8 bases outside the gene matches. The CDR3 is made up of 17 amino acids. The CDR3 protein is CASSLGLRDSANYGYTF. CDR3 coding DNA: TGCGCCAGCAGCTTGGGGCTACGGGACAGCGCTAACTATGGCTACACCTTC. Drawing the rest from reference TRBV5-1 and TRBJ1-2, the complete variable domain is KAGVTQTPRYLIKTRGQQVTLSCSPISGHRSVSWYQQTPGQGLQFLFEYFSETQRNKGNFPGRFSGRQFSNSRSEMNVSTLELGDSALYLCASSLGLRDSANYGYTFGSGTRLTVV.

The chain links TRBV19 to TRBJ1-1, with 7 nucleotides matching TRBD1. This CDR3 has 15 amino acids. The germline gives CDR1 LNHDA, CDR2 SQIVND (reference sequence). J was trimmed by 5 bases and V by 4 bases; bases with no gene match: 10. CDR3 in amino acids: CASSTLRTGATEAFF. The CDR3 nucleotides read TGTGCCAGTAGTACCCTTCGGACAGGAGCGACTGAAGCTTTCTTT.

In nucleotides, the CDR3 is TGTGCCAGCAGCCAAGGAAGTATGGAGGTTGTGTCGTATTTT. This encodes CASSQGSMEVVSYF. This chain links TRBV3-1 (or the pseudogene TRBV3-2) with TRBJ2-3; tentative D call: TRBD2 (5 bases). There are 14 residues in the CDR3. CDR1 and CDR2 (germline): LGHDT, YNNKEL (reference sequence). V lost 1 base, J lost 14 bases, and 19 bases lay in between.

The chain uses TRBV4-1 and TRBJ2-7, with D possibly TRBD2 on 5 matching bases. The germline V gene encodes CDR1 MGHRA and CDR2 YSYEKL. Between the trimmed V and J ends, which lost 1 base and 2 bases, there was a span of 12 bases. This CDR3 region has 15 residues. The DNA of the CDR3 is TGCGCCAGCAGCCAAGGAGGGTTCAGGACCTACGAGCAGTACTTC. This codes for CASSQGGFRTYEQYF.

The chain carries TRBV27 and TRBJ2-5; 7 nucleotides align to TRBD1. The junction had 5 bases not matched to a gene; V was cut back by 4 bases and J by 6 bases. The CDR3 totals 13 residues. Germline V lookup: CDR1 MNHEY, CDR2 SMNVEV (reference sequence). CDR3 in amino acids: CASSSSTGKTQYF. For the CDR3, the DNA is TGTGCCAGCAGTTCCTCGACAGGGAAGACCCAGTACTTC.

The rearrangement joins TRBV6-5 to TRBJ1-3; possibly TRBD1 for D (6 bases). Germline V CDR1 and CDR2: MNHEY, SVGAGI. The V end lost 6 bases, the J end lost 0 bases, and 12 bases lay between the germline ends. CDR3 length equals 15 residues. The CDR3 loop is CASRFAGASGNTIYF. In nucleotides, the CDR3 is TGTGCCAGCAGATTTGCAGGGGCCTCTGGAAACACCATATATTTT.

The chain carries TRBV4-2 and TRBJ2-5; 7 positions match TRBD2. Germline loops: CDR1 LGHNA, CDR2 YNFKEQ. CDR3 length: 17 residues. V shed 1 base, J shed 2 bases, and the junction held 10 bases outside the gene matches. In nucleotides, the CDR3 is TGTGCCAGCAGCCAAGTCACGCGGGGGAGGGGTCAAGAGACCCAGTACTTC. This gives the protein CASSQVTRGRGQETQYF.

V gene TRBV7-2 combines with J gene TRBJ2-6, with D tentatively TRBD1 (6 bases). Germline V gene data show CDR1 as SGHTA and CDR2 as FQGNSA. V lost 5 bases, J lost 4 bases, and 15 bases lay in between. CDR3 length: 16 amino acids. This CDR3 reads CASSDQTGFGANVLTF. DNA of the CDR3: TGTGCCAGCAGCGACCAAACAGGGTTCGGGGCCAACGTCCTGACTTTC.

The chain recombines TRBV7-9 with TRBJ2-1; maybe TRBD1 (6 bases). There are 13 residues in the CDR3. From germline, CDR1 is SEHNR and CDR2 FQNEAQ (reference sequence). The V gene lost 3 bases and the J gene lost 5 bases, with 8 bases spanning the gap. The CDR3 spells CASSLGHNNEQFF. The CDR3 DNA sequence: TGTGCCAGCAGCTTGGGACATAACAATGAGCAGTTCTTC.

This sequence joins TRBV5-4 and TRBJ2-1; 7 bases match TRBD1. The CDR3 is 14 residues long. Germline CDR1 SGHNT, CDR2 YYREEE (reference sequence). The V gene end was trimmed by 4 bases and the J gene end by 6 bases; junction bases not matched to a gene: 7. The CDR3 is CASSRDRAGNEQFF. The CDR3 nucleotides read TGTGCCAGCAGCCGCGACAGGGCAGGCAATGAGCAGTTCTTC.

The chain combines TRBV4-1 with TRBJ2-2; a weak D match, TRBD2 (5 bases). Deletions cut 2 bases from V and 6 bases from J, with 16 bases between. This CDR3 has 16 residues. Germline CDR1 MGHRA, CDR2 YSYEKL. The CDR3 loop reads CASSQFGNNNAGELFF. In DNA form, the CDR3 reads TGCGCCAGCAGCCAATTCGGGAACAATAATGCCGGGGAGCTGTTTTTT.

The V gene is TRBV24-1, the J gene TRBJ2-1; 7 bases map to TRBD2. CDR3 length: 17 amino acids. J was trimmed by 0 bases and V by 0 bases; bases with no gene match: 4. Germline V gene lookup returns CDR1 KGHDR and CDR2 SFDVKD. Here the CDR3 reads CATSDLKSGNSYNEQFF. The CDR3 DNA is TGTGCCACCAGTGATTTGAAAAGCGGGAACTCCTACAATGAGCAGTTCTTC.

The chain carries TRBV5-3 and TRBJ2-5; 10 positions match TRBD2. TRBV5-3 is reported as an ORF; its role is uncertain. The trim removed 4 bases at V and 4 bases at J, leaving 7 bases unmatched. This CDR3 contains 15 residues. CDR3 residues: CARSPPEREGETQYF. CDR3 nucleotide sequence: TGTGCCAGAAGCCCCCCTGAGCGGGAGGGAGAGACCCAGTACTTC.

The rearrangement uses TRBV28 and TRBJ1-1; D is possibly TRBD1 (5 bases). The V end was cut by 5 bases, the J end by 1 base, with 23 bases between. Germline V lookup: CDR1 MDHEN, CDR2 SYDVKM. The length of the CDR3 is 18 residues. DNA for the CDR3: TGTGCCAGCAGTACCCCCCTAACTCAGGGAAGGTGGAACACTGAAGCTTTCTTT. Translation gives CASSTPLTQGRWNTEAFF.

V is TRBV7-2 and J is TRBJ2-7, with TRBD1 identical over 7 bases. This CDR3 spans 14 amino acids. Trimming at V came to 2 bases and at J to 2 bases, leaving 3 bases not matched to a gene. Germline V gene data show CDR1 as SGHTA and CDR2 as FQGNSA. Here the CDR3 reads CASSLQGVPYEQYF. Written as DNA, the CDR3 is TGTGCCAGCAGCTTACAGGGGGTCCCCTACGAGCAGTACTTC.

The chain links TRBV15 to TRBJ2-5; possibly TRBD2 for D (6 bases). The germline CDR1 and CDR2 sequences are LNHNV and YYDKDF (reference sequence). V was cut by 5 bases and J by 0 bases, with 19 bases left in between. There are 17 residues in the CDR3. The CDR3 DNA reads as TGTGCCACCAGCCCACCGGCCGGACGGACTAACCAAGAGACCCAGTACTTC. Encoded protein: CATSPPAGRTNQETQYF.

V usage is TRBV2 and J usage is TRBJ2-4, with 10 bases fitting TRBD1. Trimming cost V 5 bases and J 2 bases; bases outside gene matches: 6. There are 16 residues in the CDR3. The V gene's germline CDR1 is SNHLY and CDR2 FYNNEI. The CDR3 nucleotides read TGTGCCAGCAGTCATGGGACAGGGGTGTCCAAAAACATTCAGTACTTC. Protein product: CASSHGTGVSKNIQYF.

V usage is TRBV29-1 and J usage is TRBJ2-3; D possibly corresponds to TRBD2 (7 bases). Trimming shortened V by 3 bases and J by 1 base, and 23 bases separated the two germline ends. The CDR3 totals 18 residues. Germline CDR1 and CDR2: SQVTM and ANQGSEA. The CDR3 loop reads CSVDPSWGGPYGTDTQYF. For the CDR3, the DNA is TGCAGCGTTGACCCCAGCTGGGGGGGCCCCTACGGCACAGATACGCAGTATTTT.

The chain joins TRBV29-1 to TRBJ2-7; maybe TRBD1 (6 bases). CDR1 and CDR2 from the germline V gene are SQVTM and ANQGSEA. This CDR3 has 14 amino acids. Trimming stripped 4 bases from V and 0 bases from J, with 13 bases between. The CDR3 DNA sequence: TGCAGCGTTGGACAGGAAATAAGCTCCTACGAGCAGTACTTC. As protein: CSVGQEISSYEQYF.

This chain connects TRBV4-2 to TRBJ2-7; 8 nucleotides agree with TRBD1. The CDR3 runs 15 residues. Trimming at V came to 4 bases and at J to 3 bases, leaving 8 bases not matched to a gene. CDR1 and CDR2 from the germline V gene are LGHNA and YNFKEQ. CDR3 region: CASSPGTGGNYEQYF. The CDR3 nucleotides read TGTGCCAGCAGCCCCGGGACAGGAGGCAACTACGAGCAGTACTTC.

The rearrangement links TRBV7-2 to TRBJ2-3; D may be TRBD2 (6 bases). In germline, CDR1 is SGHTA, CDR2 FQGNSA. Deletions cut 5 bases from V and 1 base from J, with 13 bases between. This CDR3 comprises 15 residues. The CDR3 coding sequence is TGTGCCAGCAGCACAAGGACTACAGGCACAGATACGCAGTATTTT. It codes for CASSTRTTGTDTQYF.

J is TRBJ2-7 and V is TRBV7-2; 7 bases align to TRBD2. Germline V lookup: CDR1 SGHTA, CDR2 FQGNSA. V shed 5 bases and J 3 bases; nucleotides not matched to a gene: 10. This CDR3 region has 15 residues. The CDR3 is CASSSRGSLVYEQYF. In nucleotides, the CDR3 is TGTGCCAGCAGCAGCCGCGGGAGTTTAGTCTACGAGCAGTACTTC.

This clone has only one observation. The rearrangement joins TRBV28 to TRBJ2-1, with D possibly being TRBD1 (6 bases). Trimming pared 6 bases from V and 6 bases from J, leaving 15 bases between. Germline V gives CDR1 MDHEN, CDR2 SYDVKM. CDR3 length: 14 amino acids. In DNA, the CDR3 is TGTGCCAGCAGCCCAGGGGCAGGGATCAATGAGCAGTTCTTC. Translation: CASSPGAGINEQFF.

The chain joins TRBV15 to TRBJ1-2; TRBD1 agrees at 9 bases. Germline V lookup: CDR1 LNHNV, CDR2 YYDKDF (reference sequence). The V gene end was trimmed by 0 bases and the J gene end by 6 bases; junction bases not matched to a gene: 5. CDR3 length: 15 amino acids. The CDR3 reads CATSRDHTGGNGYTF. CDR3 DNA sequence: TGTGCCACCAGCAGAGATCACACAGGGGGCAATGGCTACACCTTC.

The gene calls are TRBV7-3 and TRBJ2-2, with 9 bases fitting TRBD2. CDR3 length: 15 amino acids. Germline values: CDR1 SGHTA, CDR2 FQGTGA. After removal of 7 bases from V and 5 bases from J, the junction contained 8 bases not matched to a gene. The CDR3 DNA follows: TGTGCCAGCAACGCGGGAGGGCCGGGTACCGGGGAGCTGTTTTTT. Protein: CASNAGGPGTGELFF.